These 15 T cell receptor beta chains came from one sample sequenced in a study of blood T cell repertoires in COVID-19. Only in-frame clones appear in the TCRdb table, and some are missing; sequencing was by immunoSEQ multiplex PCR. The top ten clones hold about 1% of a sample with 33,000 or so clones, 90% of them seen once. The sequencing sample was made of peripheral blood. The origin of the receptors is a man aged 65-85 years with active or convalescent COVID-19.

This clone was counted between two and nine times. This chain uses TRBV10-3 with TRBJ1-1, with a tentative D call TRBD1 (6 bases). The V gene's germline CDR1 is ENHRY and CDR2 SYGVKD. With 7 bases removed from V and 1 base from J, the gap between germline ends came to 16 bases. The CDR3 covers 15 residues. CDR3 residues: CAIKTADSPNTEAFF. The CDR3 DNA sequence: TGTGCCATCAAGACTGCGGACAGCCCGAACACTGAAGCTTTCTTT.

The chain uses TRBV18 and TRBJ1-2, with D unresolved. CDR3 length: 15 residues. V was shortened by 6 bases and J by 4 bases, with 18 bases between the two germline ends. Germline V gene sequence: CDR1 KGHSH, CDR2 LQKENI. This chain's CDR3 is CASSLTAGGGYGYTF. DNA of the CDR3: TGTGCCAGCTCCCTGACCGCGGGAGGCGGCTATGGCTACACCTTC.

CDR3 in amino acids: CAWSGGQFGNTIYF. The CDR3 region has the DNA TGTGCCTGGAGTGGCGGACAGTTTGGAAACACCATATATTTT. This chain uses TRBV30 with TRBJ1-3; perhaps TRBD1 as D (6 bases). CDR3 length: 14 amino acids. The germline V and J ends were trimmed by 1 base and 3 bases, with 10 bases remaining between them. The germline gives CDR1 GTSNPN, CDR2 SVGIG (reference sequence).

The gene calls are TRBV6-4 and TRBJ1-2; 8 nucleotides line up with TRBD1. Germline CDR1 and CDR2: MRHNA and SNTAGT. V shed 6 bases and J 3 bases; nucleotides not matched to a gene: 9. The CDR3 extends over 15 amino acids. For the CDR3, the DNA is TGTGCCAGCAGCCTCTCAGGGGGCACAGACTATGGCTACACCTTC. Its translation: CASSLSGGTDYGYTF.

The chain uses TRBV6-5 and TRBJ2-2; D may be TRBD2 (5 bases). The CDR3 covers 14 residues. Germline-derived CDR1 and CDR2 are MNHEY and SVGAGI. V was cut by 5 bases and J by 4 bases, with 11 bases left in between. The CDR3, as DNA: TGTGCCAGCAGTCGTGGACTCGTCACCGGGGAGCTGTTTTTT. This translates into CASSRGLVTGELFF.

The gene calls are TRBV9 and TRBJ1-2, with no clear D. V was cut by 4 bases and J by 4 bases, with 5 bases left in between. Germline V gives CDR1 SGDLS, CDR2 YYNGEE. The CDR3 loop spans 11 amino acids. The CDR3 is CASSRGYGYTF. CDR3 in DNA: TGTGCCAGCAGCCGGGGCTATGGCTACACCTTC.

This chain links TRBV5-5 with TRBJ2-6; 8 positions agree with TRBD1. With V trimmed by 4 bases and J by 3 bases, 6 bases remained unmatched. The CDR3 extends over 16 amino acids. Per germline, CDR1 SGHKS and CDR2 YYEKEE (reference sequence). CDR3 residues: CASSPQGAGGANVLTF. The CDR3, as DNA: TGTGCCAGCAGCCCCCAGGGGGCCGGTGGGGCCAACGTCCTGACTTTC.

This chain connects TRBV6-5 to TRBJ1-2; D might be TRBD1 (5 bases). Germline V gene sequence: CDR1 MNHEY, CDR2 SVGAGI. With 3 bases removed from V and 5 bases from J, the gap between germline ends came to 16 bases. The CDR3 contains 15 residues. CDR3 bases: TGTGCCAGCAGTTATTCAGGGCAGATGGGGTATGGCTACACCTTC. Translating it yields CASSYSGQMGYGYTF.

The chain recombines TRBV28 with TRBJ2-1, with 14 bases lining up with TRBD2. Trimming at V came to 2 bases and at J to 8 bases, leaving 5 bases not matched to a gene. Germline V lookup: CDR1 MDHEN, CDR2 SYDVKM. CDR3 size: 16 residues. Here the CDR3 reads CASSLPGLAGVDEQFF. CDR3 nucleotide sequence: TGTGCCAGCAGTTTACCGGGACTAGCGGGAGTGGATGAGCAGTTCTTC. Combining the CDR3 with reference TRBV28 and TRBJ2-1 gives the whole variable domain DVKVTQSSRYLVKRTGEKVFLECVQDMDHENMFWYRQDPGLGLRLIYFSYDVKMKEKGDIPEGYSVSREKKERFSLILESASTNQTSMYLCASSLPGLAGVDEQFFGPGTRLTVL.

This chain connects TRBV9 to TRBJ2-7; possibly TRBD2 for D (7 bases). Trimming cost V 0 bases and J 3 bases, with 16 bases left between them. The germline V gene encodes CDR1 SGDLS and CDR2 YYNGEE. The CDR3 loop spans 16 amino acids. The CDR3 loop reads CASSVGRGGRVYEQYF. The CDR3 nucleotides are TGTGCCAGCAGCGTAGGAAGGGGGGGCAGGGTCTACGAGCAGTACTTC.

This sequence joins TRBV5-4 and TRBJ2-5, with D uncertain. This CDR3 has 13 residues. Germline-derived CDR1 and CDR2 are SGHNT and YYREEE (reference sequence). Trimming cost V 4 bases and J 5 bases, with 12 bases left between them. The CDR3, as DNA: TGTGCCAGCAGCCCTACTCCCTCGGAGACCCAGTACTTC. Protein product: CASSPTPSETQYF. The full variable domain, completed using reference TRBV5-4 and TRBJ2-5, is ETGVTQSPTHLIKTRGQQVTLRCSSQSGHNTVSWYQQALGQGPQFIFQYYREEENGRGNFPPRFSGLQFPNYSSELNVNALELDDSALYLCASSPTPSETQYFGPGTRLLVL.

The chain recombines TRBV28 with TRBJ2-7; TRBD1 matches at 8 bases. J lost 3 bases, V lost 2 bases, and 6 bases had no gene match. The CDR3 runs 15 residues. The V gene's germline CDR1 is MDHEN and CDR2 SYDVKM. In DNA, the CDR3 is TGTGCCAGCAGTTTAAGCGCAGGGGGCAGCTACGAGCAGTACTTC. Encoded protein: CASSLSAGGSYEQYF.

This clone was found a few times. The chain uses TRBV27 and TRBJ2-6; D may be TRBD2 (6 bases). The CDR3 has 18 residues. Germline CDR1 reads MNHEY; CDR2 reads SMNVEV (reference sequence). V gave up 2 bases and J gave up 2 bases, with 16 bases separating them. The CDR3 region has the DNA TGTGCCAGCAGTTTAACCCGGGACGGGACTGCTGGGGCCAACGTCCTGACTTTC. This gives the protein CASSLTRDGTAGANVLTF.

This chain uses TRBV7-8 with TRBJ1-2; D might be TRBD1 (6 bases). The CDR3 is 13 amino acids. V lost 1 base, J lost 7 bases, and 10 bases lay in between. The germline gives CDR1 SGHVS, CDR2 FQNEAQ. Written as DNA, the CDR3 is TGTGCCAGCAGCTTAGGGGGGGGCCTTGGCTACACCTTC. Translated, it gives CASSLGGGLGYTF.

V usage is TRBV2 and J usage is TRBJ1-1; D ambiguous. The CDR3 is 13 residues long. V gave up 9 bases and J gave up 2 bases, with 13 bases separating them. Per germline, CDR1 SNHLY and CDR2 FYNNEI. The CDR3 region is CASADYQNTEAFF. CDR3 nucleotides: TGTGCCAGTGCAGACTATCAAAACACTGAAGCTTTCTTT.